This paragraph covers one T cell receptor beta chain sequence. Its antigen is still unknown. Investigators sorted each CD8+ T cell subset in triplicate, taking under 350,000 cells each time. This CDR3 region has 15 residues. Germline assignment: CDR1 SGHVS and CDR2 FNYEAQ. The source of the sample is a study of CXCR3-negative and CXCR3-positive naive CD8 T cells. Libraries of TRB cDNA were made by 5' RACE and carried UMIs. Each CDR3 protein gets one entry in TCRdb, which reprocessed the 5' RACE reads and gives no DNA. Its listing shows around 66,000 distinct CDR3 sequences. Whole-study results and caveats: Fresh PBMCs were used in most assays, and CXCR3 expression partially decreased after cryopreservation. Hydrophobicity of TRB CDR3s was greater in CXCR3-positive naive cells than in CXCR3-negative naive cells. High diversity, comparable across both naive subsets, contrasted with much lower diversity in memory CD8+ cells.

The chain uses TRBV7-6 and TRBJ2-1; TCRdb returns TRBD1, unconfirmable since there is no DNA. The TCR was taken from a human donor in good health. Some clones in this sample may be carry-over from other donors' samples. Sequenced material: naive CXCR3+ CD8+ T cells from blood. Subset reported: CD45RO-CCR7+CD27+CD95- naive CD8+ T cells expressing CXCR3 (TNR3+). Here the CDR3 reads CASSFGTGGSNEQFF.